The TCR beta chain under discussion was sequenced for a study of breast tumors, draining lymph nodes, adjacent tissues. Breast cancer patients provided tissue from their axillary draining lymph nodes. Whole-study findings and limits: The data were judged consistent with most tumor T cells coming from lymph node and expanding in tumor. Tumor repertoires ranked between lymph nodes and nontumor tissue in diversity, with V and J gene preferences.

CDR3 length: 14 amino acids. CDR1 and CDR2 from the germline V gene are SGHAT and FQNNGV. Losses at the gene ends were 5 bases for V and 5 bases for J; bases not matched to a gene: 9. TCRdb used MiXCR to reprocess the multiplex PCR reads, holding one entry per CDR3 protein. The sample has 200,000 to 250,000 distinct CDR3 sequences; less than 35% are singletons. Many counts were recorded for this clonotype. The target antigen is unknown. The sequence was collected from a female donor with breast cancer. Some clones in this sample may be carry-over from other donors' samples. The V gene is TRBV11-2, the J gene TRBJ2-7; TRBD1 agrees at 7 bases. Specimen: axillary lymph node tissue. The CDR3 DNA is TGTGCCAGCAGCCTACGACAGGGCCTAGACGAGCAGTACTTC. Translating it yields CASSLRQGLDEQYF.